This TCR beta chain was observed in a study of cytomegalovirus exposure and HLA in healthy donors (TCRdb year 2017). Regarding the research as a whole: An earlier analysis of 587 of the donors reported approximately 260 Gb of sequence data and around 100 million unique TCR beta sequences obtained from 150 million to 200 million T cells. An early release that covered some 630 HLA-typed donors contained approximately 320 gigabases of sequencing data and tens of millions of unique TCR sequences. Among the roughly 400 genotyped donors, around 81% belonged to the genetic ancestry cluster associated with self-reported Caucasian donors. The study aimed to test whether cataloging public T cell receptors could reveal signatures of past pathogen exposure. The study used immunosequencing to profile the T cell repertoires of 666 subjects and linked those repertoires to cytomegalovirus serostatus. Besides the first cohort of approximately 710 subjects, a separate validation cohort made up of 95 to 150 different subjects was used. To predict cytomegalovirus infection status, the study brought together high-throughput TCR immunosequencing, statistical association of individual TCRs with disease status, and machine learning. A later analysis re-examined previously published TCR beta repertoires from roughly 720 donors and added high-resolution HLA genotyping to investigate patterns of TCR occurrence. Rather than using new phenotypic data, the later analysis identified candidate immune exposures from TCR beta sequences and from how often those sequences occurred across donors. An earlier analysis of 587 of the donors used high-throughput TCR beta sequencing to judge whether each TCR beta V gene segment behaved as functional or pseudogenic. Donor age, sex, ethnicity and CMV serostatus were compiled alongside the repertoire data. Genome-wide SNP genotypes for about 55% of the roughly 670 donors were used in a later genetic analysis, which treated that subset as a discovery cohort. Every repertoire in the discovery cohort had been generated on one and the same sequencing platform. Class I and class II HLA loci were covered by the typing at four-digit resolution. The number of donors typed differed by locus, with about 620-630 for A, B, C, DRB1 and DQB1, roughly 520 for DQA1, some 570 for DPA1, and some 450 for DPB1. Several DR-DQ haplotypes were treated as single units for association and clustering because of strong linkage in the cohort. Among some 400 genotyped donors of the cohort, an average of 235,054 unique TCR beta nucleotide sequences were sequenced per donor, roughly 18% of them non-productive.

On this clone: The antigen this receptor binds is unknown. No base qualities exist here, and no much larger clone lies one base off it.

CDR1 is given as SGHDT and CDR2 as YYEEEE, both from the germline V gene. Trimming costs V 8 bases and J 3 bases, and their ends lie 17 bases apart. The CDR3 sequence holds 14 residues, the cysteine and phenylalanine included. Only the CDR3 portion is preserved as DNA: 42 bases, with reading frame beginning at the first base. The research as a whole found: A cluster of highly shared sequence variants was judged likely to represent a technical artifact of the sequencing pipeline. The authors suggested that the approach could potentially be generalized to other disease states and immunological phenotypes. Because some donors lacked HLA typing at each locus, the association tests relied only on the typed subset. In both the original and validation cohorts, the classifier was reported to diagnose cytomegalovirus status with high specificity and sensitivity. Linkage disequilibrium might explain the correlated functional status among segregating V segments, but an unknown experimental factor could not be ruled out. Because the 87-base-pair reads could not distinguish some IMGT-functional V segments, including TRBV6-2 and TRBV6-3, those segments were excluded. Specific HLA alleles were associated with roughly 16,000 TCR beta sequences at a false discovery rate of 0.05 in a later analysis. A later analysis reported that several top co-occurrence clusters appeared linked to parvovirus B19, influenza, CMV and Epstein-Barr virus. A later analysis found that TCR association rates varied across HLA loci, with DRB1 alleles showing the most associated TCRs and HLA-C alleles the fewest. A further reported finding was that TCR beta sequences accurately predicted the HLA-A and HLA-B alleles for most subjects in the first cohort. An earlier analysis of 587 of the donors showed that most TCR beta V segments appeared in productive rearrangements either about 90% or about 30% of the time, which broadly matched IMGT annotations. The only immune exposure information available for the cohort was CMV serostatus. The cohort was sequenced for TCR beta chains only, and without alpha or paired-chain data the features that could be detected were limited. Presence/absence analyses assumed roughly uniform sequencing depth across donors, an assumption that may not hold. In a later analysis, HLA-associated TCR beta chains were found to be more clonally expanded and to have lower generation probabilities than equally common non-associated chains. A later genetic analysis reported fewer N-insertions in productive TCRs among donors in an Asian-associated ancestry cluster than the approximately 700-donor mean. A later genetic analysis associated a missense DCLRE1C variant with V-gene and J-gene trimming of TCR beta chains, and an independent cohort replicated the association. In vitro tests confirmed that a few of the cytomegalovirus-associated TCR beta chains recognize cytomegalovirus antigens. Most TCR sequences were seen in very few donors, while some public TCRs were found in many individuals. The study listed 164 TCR beta chains as associated with cytomegalovirus. Because counts were too low, approximately 18 rarely observed V segments, including chromosome 9 orphons, were excluded from the earlier analysis of 587 of the donors. Most CMV-associated TCR beta chains appeared to be HLA-restricted in a later analysis, and the HLA associations seemed to be driven largely by CMV exposure. When HLA alleles, especially DR and DQ, strongly co-occurred, attributing TCR associations to individual alleles was difficult.

Library prep was done by the immunoSEQ multiplex PCR assay. A mixture of 60 forward primers for TCR Vbeta segments and 13 reverse primers for TCR Jbeta segments was used in the multiplex PCR. A multiplex PCR assay on genomic DNA amplified the CDR3 region of rearranged TCR beta genes. On the Illumina HiSeq System, the amplified TCR beta libraries were sequenced as 87-base-pair reads. The authors processed their data as follows. A later analysis tallied about 77 million unique TCR beta chains across the roughly 610 repertoires, and 10 million to 11 million of those chains were shared by two or more donors. Raw reads were error-corrected and collapsed into unique sequences with a nearest-neighbor algorithm that merged closely related sequences to remove PCR and sequencing errors. To assign V, D and J gene segments, CDR3 sequences were aligned to IMGT reference sequences. For a sequence to be retained, a match of at least six nucleotides was required to both a V gene segment and a J gene segment. Rearrangements were called productive when the CDR3 lacked stop codons and stayed in frame with V and J; all others were non-productive. CDR3 was defined by IMGT convention, running from the second conserved V-encoded cysteine to the conserved J-encoded phenylalanine. The earlier analysis of approximately 590 of the donors excluded any sequence lacking an unambiguous match to a single V gene segment. An earlier analysis of fewer than 750 of the donors classified V segments as functional when productive rearrangements were above 56.7% and as segregating when the standard deviation between donors was above 5%. A statistical classification framework was developed to diagnose cytomegalovirus status using the catalog of TCR beta chain sequences. A later analysis assigned V and J genes by comparing TCR nucleotide sequences with IMGT/GENE-DB human TR gene sequences. A later analysis assigned CDR3 sequences and most-parsimonious VDJ recombination scenarios with the TCRdist pipeline. In a later analysis, every TCR beta chain was defined by the combination of its CDR3 amino acid sequence and its V-gene family, and reads without a unique V-gene family were dropped. To address suspected cross-contamination and a sequencing artifact, a later analysis removed around 600 highly shared, low-generation-probability nucleotide sequences. In a later analysis, a clonal expansion index was calculated for each public chain from normalized within-repertoire ranks of inferred template counts. A later analysis computed generation probabilities with a VDJ recombination model fitted to out-of-frame rearrangements, and checked the results against IGoR. Hypergeometric tests were used in a later analysis to score TCR-TCR, TCR-HLA and TCR-CMV co-occurrence, with a repertoire-size bias correction applied to the TCR pairs. To estimate false discovery rates, a later analysis permuted the HLA or CMV assignments 20 times. In a later analysis, co-occurring TCRs were grouped using DBSCAN, and TCRdist sequence similarity was added for clustering within HLA-allele-positive subsets. Repertoires with fewer than 30,000 or more than 120,000 public chains, plus five repertoires with anomalous nucleotide sharing, were excluded from co-occurrence clustering. The immuneACCESS repertoire file appears here via TCRdb, limited to in-frame rearrangements. These files lack a portion of the clones; in checked studies, under half of the deficit traces to unresolved V genes, and the cause of the others is not known. The V and J calls and clone size are taken from that table; D and trimming were inferred from the DNA. Counted in this sample were fewer than 200,000 clones; roughly 70% of them appeared once. Together, the top ten hold approximately 1.6% of the sample.

The cohort consisted of hundreds of healthy bone marrow donors. At the time of sampling, every cohort member was nominally healthy, though immune exposures that went unrecorded were likely present. The donor was CMV seronegative and belonged to the group of around 350 seronegative cohort members. Every donor gave a peripheral blood sample, and the peripheral blood mononuclear cells from that sample were used for TCR beta sequencing. Genomic DNA extraction from the blood cell samples was performed with the Qiagen DNeasy Blood Extraction Kit. Sample: PBMCs. The chain is made from TRBV5-6 and TRBJ1-2; TRBD1 is perhaps the D gene, given 6 matching bases. The clonotype originates from a girl between 5 and 17 years old in good health and CMV-seronegative. The CDR3 region reads CASNGLGQDYGYTF. The DNA reads TGTGCCAGTAATGGGCTGGGACAAGACTATGGCTACACCTTC.